What follows are 22 T cell receptor beta chains derived from one specimen sequenced in a study of neurological immune-mediated disorders. Using its own MiXCR run on the 5' RACE reads, TCRdb lists one record per CDR3 protein. The sample carries tens of thousands of distinct CDR3 sequences, over 3.5% recorded once. The sample consisted of CD4+ T cells from blood. The receptors originated from a woman aged 40-49 years with multiple sclerosis.

This clonotype has at least ten counts. The V gene is TRBV5-5, the J gene TRBJ1-5, with D perhaps TRBD1 (5 bases). V was pared by 6 bases and J by 7 bases, with 20 bases between. Germline assignment: CDR1 SGHKS and CDR2 YYEKEE (reference sequence). The length of the CDR3 is 15 residues. CDR3 coding DNA: TGTGCCAGCAACATACTGAGCGGGGGAGGACAGCCCCAGCATTTT. It is translated as CASNILSGGGQPQHF.

This clonotype was seen repeatedly, ten times or more. The V gene is TRBV7-2, the J gene TRBJ2-1; 9 nucleotides align to TRBD2. Germline V CDR1 and CDR2: SGHTA, FQGNSA. V shed 4 bases and J 6 bases; nucleotides not matched to a gene: 7. The CDR3 length is 15 residues. The CDR3: CASSSPGLASNEQFF. CDR3 bases: TGTGCCAGCAGCTCGCCGGGACTAGCAAGCAATGAGCAGTTCTTC.

This clonotype was observed at least ten times. The chain couples TRBV7-9 to TRBJ2-1; 7 bases fit TRBD2. Germline V lookup: CDR1 SEHNR, CDR2 FQNEAQ (reference sequence). Trimming at V came to 5 bases and at J to 7 bases, leaving 8 bases not matched to a gene. The CDR3 contains 14 residues. The CDR3 DNA sequence: TGTGCCAGCAGCCACAGCGGGATTATAAATGAGCAGTTCTTC. The encoded protein is CASSHSGIINEQFF.

Ten or more counts support this clonotype. The CDR3 here is CASTEGQGHEQYF. DNA of the CDR3: TGTGCCAGCACCGAGGGACAGGGCCACGAGCAGTACTTC. The chain has TRBV7-9 and TRBJ2-7; 9 bases are a match to TRBD1. CDR3 length: 13 residues. Trimming removed 7 bases from V and 5 bases from J; junction bases left unmatched: 6. Germline V gives CDR1 SEHNR, CDR2 FQNEAQ (reference sequence).

At least ten counts were recorded for this clonotype. The V call is TRBV2, the J call TRBJ1-1; 9 bases are a match to TRBD1. The CDR3 totals 14 residues. Trimming took 6 bases from V and 2 from J; bases not matched to a gene: 4. CDR1 and CDR2 from the germline V gene are SNHLY and FYNNEI. CDR3 DNA: TGTGCCAGCAGGGGGGACAGGGAAAACACTGAAGCTTTCTTT. Translating it yields CASRGDRENTEAFF.

This clonotype was detected ten times or more. The V gene is TRBV2, the J gene TRBJ2-5; 9 nucleotides match TRBD2. V lost 2 bases, J lost 5 bases, and 12 bases stayed unmatched. This CDR3 contains 17 residues. The germline V gene has CDR1 SNHLY and CDR2 FYNNEI. The CDR3 DNA follows: TGTGCCAGCAGTGAATTTGAATTGGCGGGGGGGCGGGAGACCCAGTACTTC. This sequence encodes CASSEFELAGGRETQYF.

This clonotype was counted at least ten times. This chain uses TRBV5-1 with TRBJ1-1; D may be TRBD1 (5 bases). CDR1 and CDR2 from the germline V gene are SGHRS and YFSETQ. The ends were cut back, 3 bases at V and 4 bases at J, with 16 bases in the middle. The CDR3 has 15 amino acids. DNA for the CDR3: TGCGCCAGCAGCTCAGTCGACAGTGCCGTCACTGAAGCTTTCTTT. Its protein product is CASSSVDSAVTEAFF.

The sample holds many counts of this clonotype. The chain recombines TRBV5-1 with TRBJ1-1; D not certain. In germline, CDR1 is SGHRS, CDR2 YFSETQ. This CDR3 contains 13 residues. Trimming stripped 0 bases from V and 0 bases from J, with 3 bases between. The CDR3 is CASSLEMNTEAFF. The CDR3, as DNA: TGCGCCAGCAGCTTGGAGATGAACACTGAAGCTTTCTTT.

This clonotype was observed at least ten times. The chain is built from TRBV15 and TRBJ1-1, with D possibly TRBD1 on 6 matching bases. CDR3 size: 13 residues. From germline, CDR1 is LNHNV and CDR2 YYDKDF (reference sequence). V was pared by 1 base and J by 5 bases, with 8 bases between. CDR3 nucleotide sequence: TGTGCCACCAGCAGAGTTGGACAGACTGAAGCTTTCTTT. Translation gives CATSRVGQTEAFF.

This clonotype was seen many times. The CDR3 region has the DNA TGCAGTGCTGACAGGGGGGAGAACACTGAAGCTTTCTTT. Protein product: CSADRGENTEAFF. V and J are TRBV20-1 and TRBJ1-1, with 9 bases lining up with TRBD1. This CDR3 is built from 13 residues. The ends lost 5 bases at V and 1 base at J; junction bases unmatched: 2. Per germline, CDR1 DFQATT and CDR2 SNEGSKA (reference sequence).

This clonotype was counted many times. This chain joins TRBV5-5 and TRBJ1-1; D is unclear. Germline V gene data show CDR1 as SGHKS and CDR2 as YYEKEE (reference sequence). V was cut by 4 bases and J by 0 bases, with 22 bases left in between. CDR3 length equals 18 residues. The CDR3 is CASSPEMGGVNLNTEAFF. For the CDR3, the DNA is TGTGCCAGCAGCCCGGAGATGGGCGGCGTCAATTTGAACACTGAAGCTTTCTTT.

This clonotype has ten or more counts. The J gene is TRBJ2-1, the V gene TRBV20-1, with 12 bases aligning to TRBD1. The CDR3 consists of 14 residues. The junction had 11 bases not matched to a gene; V was cut back by 5 bases and J by 12 bases. Germline lookup yields CDR1 DFQATT and CDR2 SNEGSKA (reference sequence). The CDR3 DNA is TGCAGTGCTGTCCGGGACAGGGGGCGCTTGGGGCAGTTCTTC. Protein: CSAVRDRGRLGQFF.

This clonotype was detected ten times or more. The chain carries TRBV12-3 or TRBV12-4 and TRBJ1-6, with 10 positions matching TRBD1. There are 17 residues in the CDR3. The trim removed 6 bases at V and 10 bases at J, leaving 15 bases unmatched. CDR3: CASSRTGGTFAMSPLHF. The CDR3 DNA is TGTGCCAGCAGCCGGACAGGGGGAACCTTCGCCATGTCACCCCTCCACTTT.

This clonotype was counted ten times or more. The J gene is TRBJ1-1, the V gene TRBV12-3 or TRBV12-4; possibly TRBD1 for D (6 bases). The CDR3 is made up of 13 amino acids. V gave up 7 bases and J gave up 4 bases, with 13 bases separating them. CDR3 loop: CASTLQGGTEAFF. CDR3 coding DNA: TGTGCCAGCACACTACAGGGTGGCACTGAAGCTTTCTTT.

This clonotype was observed many times. CDR3 residues: CSASEGRGEPQHF. CDR3 nucleotides: TGCAGTGCTAGCGAGGGACGGGGGGAGCCCCAGCATTTT. The V gene is TRBV20-1, the J gene TRBJ1-5, with a tentative D call TRBD1 (5 bases). The germline V gene has CDR1 DFQATT and CDR2 SNEGSKA (reference sequence). The CDR3 is made up of 13 amino acids. V dropped 3 bases and J dropped 8 bases, with 14 bases sitting between them.

This clonotype was detected many times. The rearrangement uses TRBV5-1 and TRBJ2-5; unclear D gene. CDR3 length equals 12 residues. Germline CDR1 is SGHRS and CDR2 is YFSETQ. The V gene lost 2 bases and the J gene lost 0 bases, with 2 bases spanning the gap. CDR3 in amino acids: CASSFNQETQYF. In DNA, the CDR3 is TGCGCCAGCAGCTTTAACCAAGAGACCCAGTACTTC.

This chain links TRBV29-1 with TRBJ1-1; 7 nucleotides line up with TRBD1. The CDR3 is made up of 12 amino acids. Germline V lookup: CDR1 SQVTM, CDR2 ANQGSEA. Trimming took 4 bases from V and 1 from J; bases not matched to a gene: 0. The CDR3 is CSVGTGNTEAFF. The DNA for the CDR3 is TGCAGCGTTGGGACAGGGAACACTGAAGCTTTCTTT.

This clonotype was recorded many times. This chain links TRBV5-1 with TRBJ2-2; D gene uncertain. Trimming left V 5 bases short and J 4 bases short, with 9 bases between. Per the germline V gene, CDR1 is SGHRS and CDR2 is YFSETQ. The CDR3 length is 13 residues. The DNA of the CDR3 is TGCGCCAGCAGGGTTAGCCCCACCGGGGAGCTGTTTTTT. As protein: CASRVSPTGELFF.

This clonotype was seen many times. This chain connects TRBV7-8 to TRBJ1-1; TRBD1 might be the D (5 bases). The germline V gene encodes CDR1 SGHVS and CDR2 FQNEAQ. V lost 2 bases, J lost 0 bases, and 13 bases lay in between. This CDR3 is 16 amino acids long. The CDR3 region is CASSLWGGEMNTEAFF. The DNA for the CDR3 is TGTGCCAGCAGCTTATGGGGGGGGGAAATGAACACTGAAGCTTTCTTT.

This clonotype was observed many times. This chain joins TRBV7-2 and TRBJ2-3; no clear D. This CDR3 contains 16 residues. The germline CDR1 and CDR2 sequences are SGHTA and FQGNSA. Trimming removed 7 bases from V and 6 bases from J, with 23 bases in between. The CDR3 is CASTSPSRPEWDTQYF. The DNA for the CDR3 is TGTGCCAGCACCTCACCTTCCCGGCCCGAGTGGGATACGCAGTATTTT.

In this sample, this clonotype turned up many times. The chain is built from TRBV10-3 and TRBJ2-3; 8 bases are a match to TRBD2. The CDR3 is 14 residues long. The germline CDR1 and CDR2 sequences are ENHRY and SYGVKD. The V and J ends lost 11 bases and 4 bases, in that order; junction bases with no gene match: 11. The CDR3 DNA reads as TGTGCCGTATCAGCGGGGGCGGAGGCAGATACGCAGTATTTT. It translates to CAVSAGAEADTQYF.

In its sample, this clonotype was seen many times. The rearrangement uses TRBV5-1 and TRBJ2-3, with 7 nucleotides matching TRBD2. The CDR3 covers 13 residues. Looked up from germline, CDR1 is SGHRS and CDR2 is YFSETQ. V lost 0 bases, J lost 8 bases, and 3 bases stayed unmatched. CDR3 region: CASSLETGGTQYF. The DNA of the CDR3 is TGCGCCAGCAGCTTGGAAACGGGGGGTACGCAGTATTTT.